This passage covers 30 T cell receptor beta chains from one sample sequenced in a study of OX40 agonist ivuxolimab in advanced cancers. The library was made by the immunoSEQ multiplex PCR assay. TCRdb retrieved this table from immuneACCESS and kept in-frame rearrangements only. Not all clones are present; in checked studies, unresolved V genes account for under half, and no reason is known for the remainder. Across this sample there are about 82,000 clones, with approximately 90% seen only once. The ten most abundant clones make up approximately 2% of the sample. Material: CD4+ or CD8+ T cells sorted from blood, obtained in a trial of the OX40 agonist ivuxolimab. These TCRs come from an adult with an advanced solid tumor such as melanoma, head and neck, liver or kidney cancer.

This clone was counted a single time. The rearrangement joins TRBV18 to TRBJ2-3; D gene unclear. Per the germline V gene, CDR1 is KGHSH and CDR2 is LQKENI. Trimming removed 3 bases at V and 2 bases at J, with 0 bases between. The CDR3 is made up of 11 amino acids. CDR3 sequence reads: CASSPTDTQYF. CDR3 sequence (DNA): TGTGCCAGCTCACCCACAGATACGCAGTATTTT.

This chain joins TRBV29-1 and TRBJ1-2; D remains ambiguous. The CDR3 consists of 12 residues. The V and J ends lost 0 bases and 8 bases respectively, with 10 bases between them. CDR1 is SQVTM, CDR2 ANQGSEA, per germline. The CDR3 spells CSVEDWQAGYTF. The CDR3, as DNA: TGCAGCGTTGAAGATTGGCAGGCCGGCTACACCTTC.

The chain has TRBV5-1 and TRBJ2-3; D may match TRBD1 or TRBD2 (6 bases each). Per the germline V gene, CDR1 is SGHRS and CDR2 is YFSETQ. The V and J ends lost 0 bases and 6 bases respectively, with 11 bases between them. The CDR3 contains 14 residues. CDR3 in amino acids: CASSLVGGRDTQYF. The CDR3 nucleotides read TGCGCCAGCAGCTTGGTGGGGGGCCGGGATACGCAGTATTTT.

The chain links TRBV28 to TRBJ1-2; D is possibly TRBD1 (5 bases). The CDR3 is 11 amino acids. Germline values: CDR1 MDHEN, CDR2 SYDVKM. Trimming took 8 bases from V and 13 from J, leaving 17 bases between them. The CDR3 region is CASRQGHPVTF. DNA for the CDR3: TGTGCCAGCCGTCAGGGCCACCCAGTCACCTTC.

Of note for this clone: Other DNA sequences within the sample encode an identical CDR3. This chain uses TRBV5-1 with TRBJ2-3; no clear D. Germline V gene lookup returns CDR1 SGHRS and CDR2 YFSETQ. Trimming pared 0 bases from V and 3 bases from J, leaving 2 bases between. The CDR3 covers 12 residues. The CDR3 loop reads CASSLETDTQYF. CDR3 DNA: TGCGCCAGCAGCTTGGAAACAGATACGCAGTATTTT.

The chain recombines TRBV19 with TRBJ2-2; the match to TRBD2 covers 7 bases. V shed 7 bases and J 5 bases; nucleotides not matched to a gene: 7. The CDR3 covers 14 residues. In germline, CDR1 is LNHDA, CDR2 SQIVND (reference sequence). CDR3 loop: CASKKREWTGELFF. The CDR3, as DNA: TGTGCCAGTAAAAAGCGGGAATGGACCGGGGAGCTGTTTTTT.

The V call is TRBV7-3, the J call TRBJ2-1; 7 bases match TRBD2. The ends lost 0 bases at V and 12 bases at J; junction bases unmatched: 5. This CDR3 contains 13 residues. The germline V gene has CDR1 SGHTA and CDR2 FQGTGA. CDR3 loop: CASSLTGGAVQFF. The CDR3 bases are TGTGCCAGCAGCTTAACGGGAGGGGCAGTGCAGTTCTTC.

This clone was detected once. The chain links TRBV10-2 to TRBJ2-7, with D perhaps matching TRBD1 or TRBD2 (5 bases each). Germline CDR1 reads WSHSY; CDR2 reads SAAADI. The CDR3 loop spans 15 amino acids. Trimming left V 4 bases short and J 9 bases short, with 22 bases between. CDR3 coding DNA: TGCGCCAGCAGTGGGTTCCGGGACGCAAATATTGGGCAGTACTTC. It is translated as CASSGFRDANIGQYF.

The table lists this clone with a count of one. The rearrangement joins TRBV18 to TRBJ2-2; no definite D call. The CDR3 is 14 residues long. Germline values: CDR1 KGHSH, CDR2 LQKENI. Trimming cost V 0 bases and J 6 bases, with 8 bases left between them. The CDR3 DNA follows: TGTGCCAGCTCACCACCTAGTTGGCCCGGGGAGCTGTTTTTT. Protein sequence: CASSPPSWPGELFF.

This clone showed up just a few times. This chain joins TRBV5-1 and TRBJ2-3, with 7 bases fitting TRBD1. Germline lookup yields CDR1 SGHRS and CDR2 YFSETQ. There are 16 residues in the CDR3. After removal of 9 bases from V and 2 bases from J, the junction contained 15 bases not matched to a gene. The CDR3 bases are TGCGCCACGGGACAGCAATCCAGTTTCTCCACAGATACGCAGTATTTT. Protein: CATGQQSSFSTDTQYF.

The chain uses TRBV5-1 and TRBJ2-5; tentative D call: TRBD2 (5 bases). Germline V gene data show CDR1 as SGHRS and CDR2 as YFSETQ. This CDR3 is built from 12 residues. V was clipped by 0 bases and J by 5 bases, with 5 bases between them. In DNA, the CDR3 is TGCGCCAGCAGCTTGGCGGGGGAGACCCAGTACTTC. Translation: CASSLAGETQYF. Looking up the rest from reference TRBV5-1 and TRBJ2-5 gives the full variable domain: KAGVTQTPRYLIKTRGQQVTLSCSPISGHRSVSWYQQTPGQGLQFLFEYFSETQRNKGNFPGRFSGRQFSNSRSEMNVSTLELGDSALYLCASSLAGETQYFGPGTRLLVL.

The chain uses TRBV5-6 and TRBJ2-3; TRBD2 is a possible D gene (6 bases). CDR1 SGHDT and CDR2 YYEEEE come from the germline V gene. Trimming removed 7 bases at V and 7 bases at J, with 22 bases between. The CDR3 length is 15 residues. The CDR3 loop is CASGVGGPALNTQYF. DNA for the CDR3: TGTGCCAGCGGGGTCGGAGGGCCGGCTCTGAATACGCAGTATTTT.

J is TRBJ2-3 and V is TRBV27; 16 bases agree with TRBD2. V trimming: 6 bases; J trimming: 6 bases; junction bases outside the gene matches: 3. This CDR3 is 15 amino acids long. The germline V gene encodes CDR1 MNHEY and CDR2 SMNVEV (reference sequence). CDR3 nucleotide sequence: TGTGCCAGCAGGGGACTAGCGGGAGGGTCCGATACGCAGTATTTT. The encoded protein is CASRGLAGGSDTQYF.

The CDR3 sequence: CASSPQGASNTEAFF. The DNA for the CDR3 is TGTGCCAGCAGCCCACAGGGGGCCTCGAACACTGAAGCTTTCTTT. V usage is TRBV7-9 and J usage is TRBJ1-1; TRBD1 matches at 9 bases. Unmatched junction bases numbered 5, after V lost 5 bases and J lost 1 base. Germline V lookup: CDR1 SEHNR, CDR2 FQNEAQ (reference sequence). This CDR3 contains 15 residues.

The chain has TRBV5-4 and TRBJ2-1; 8 bases align to TRBD2. The length of the CDR3 is 16 residues. Germline V CDR1 and CDR2: SGHNT, YYREEE (reference sequence). V shed 2 bases, J shed 4 bases, and the junction held 8 bases outside the gene matches. The CDR3: CASSFFSGILYNEQFF. The DNA of the CDR3 is TGTGCCAGCAGCTTTTTTAGCGGGATCCTATACAATGAGCAGTTCTTC. Together with reference TRBV5-4 and TRBJ2-1, the CDR3 gives the full variable domain: ETGVTQSPTHLIKTRGQQVTLRCSSQSGHNTVSWYQQALGQGPQFIFQYYREEENGRGNFPPRFSGLQFPNYSSELNVNALELDDSALYLCASSFFSGILYNEQFFGPGTRLTVL.

The DNA of the CDR3 is TGCGCCAGCAGTCAAGTATCAGGACAGGGGAGGGGGGAGCTGTTTTTT. As protein: CASSQVSGQGRGELFF. The chain uses TRBV23-1 and TRBJ2-2, with 9 bases fitting TRBD1. TRBV23-1 falls under the ORF class, with uncertain function. The CDR3 extends over 16 amino acids. Trimming at V came to 2 bases and at J to 8 bases, leaving 9 bases not matched to a gene.

This clone was detected only once. V is TRBV6-1 and J is TRBJ2-1, with 12 bases matching TRBD2. The junction had 4 bases not matched to a gene; V was cut back by 6 bases and J by 4 bases. Looked up from germline, CDR1 is MNHNS and CDR2 is SASEGT. The CDR3 totals 15 residues. CDR3 residues: CASRAGTSGYNEQFF. The CDR3 DNA follows: TGTGCCAGCAGGGCTGGGACTAGCGGGTACAATGAGCAGTTCTTC.

The chain is built from TRBV5-1 and TRBJ2-3; no clear D gene. Trimming pared 0 bases from V and 2 bases from J, leaving 10 bases between. The CDR3 has 15 amino acids. Per germline, CDR1 SGHRS and CDR2 YFSETQ. CDR3 protein: CASSLEGFDTDTQYF. CDR3 coding DNA: TGCGCCAGCAGCTTGGAAGGGTTCGACACAGATACGCAGTATTTT.

The gene calls are TRBV7-3 and TRBJ2-3; no clear D. This CDR3 has 12 residues. Germline-derived CDR1 and CDR2 are SGHTA and FQGTGA. Trimming took off 1 base at V and 5 bases at J, with 4 bases between the two ends. The CDR3: CASSLKGDTQYF. The CDR3 DNA reads as TGTGCCAGCAGCTTAAAGGGAGATACGCAGTATTTT.

This clone was found once. This chain links TRBV29-1 with TRBJ2-5; possibly TRBD1 for D (6 bases). The assigned J gene may be wrong: the sequence end matches TRBJ2-7 better. CDR3 length: 13 residues. Per the germline V gene, CDR1 is SQVTM and CDR2 is ANQGSEA. CDR3 coding DNA: TGCAGCGTACGGGACGCAGGGGCCCACGAGCAGTACTTC. This translates into CSVRDAGAHEQYF.

The chain recombines TRBV5-1 with TRBJ2-1; D is tentatively TRBD1 or TRBD2 (5 bases each). Trimming pared 4 bases from V and 2 bases from J, leaving 13 bases between. Germline V gene sequence: CDR1 SGHRS, CDR2 YFSETQ. The CDR3 has 15 amino acids. The CDR3 bases are TGCGCCAGCAGCGCCGCAGGGAGACCCTACAATGAGCAGTTCTTC. This translates into CASSAAGRPYNEQFF.

The V gene is TRBV6-1, the J gene TRBJ2-7; D is uncertain. The CDR3 loop spans 15 amino acids. Germline CDR1 and CDR2: MNHNS and SASEGT. The V gene lost 2 bases and the J gene lost 2 bases, with 13 bases spanning the gap. The CDR3 is CASSESSQPAYEQYF. CDR3 nucleotide sequence: TGTGCCAGCAGTGAAAGTTCGCAGCCCGCCTACGAGCAGTACTTC.

On this clone itself: At one boundary the junction diverges from the germline segment, which might be a read error. V is TRBV19 and J is TRBJ2-5; D gene uncertain. Germline-derived CDR1 and CDR2 are LNHDA and SQIVND (reference sequence). The CDR3 extends over 13 amino acids. CDR3 amino acids: CASSIGSRETQYF. The CDR3 nucleotides read TGTGCCAGTAGCATAGGGTCCCGAGAGACCCAGTACTTC.

The gene calls are TRBV6-1 and TRBJ2-1; 8 bases are shared with TRBD2. This CDR3 spans 16 amino acids. J gave up 4 bases and V 2 bases, and 7 bases lay outside the gene matches. The germline gives CDR1 MNHNS, CDR2 SASEGT. The CDR3 sequence: CASSESIAGSYNEQFF. In DNA, the CDR3 is TGTGCCAGCAGTGAATCCATAGCGGGATCGTACAATGAGCAGTTCTTC.

V usage is TRBV7-9 and J usage is TRBJ1-4, with 9 bases aligning to TRBD1. The CDR3 totals 15 residues. Germline trimming cut 3 bases from V and 7 bases from J; bases unmatched to any gene: 6. The germline V gene has CDR1 SEHNR and CDR2 FQNEAQ (reference sequence). The CDR3 region is CASSFPGQGGEKLFF. Written as DNA, the CDR3 is TGTGCCAGCAGCTTCCCGGGACAGGGAGGTGAAAAACTGTTTTTT.

This rearrangement joins TRBV10-3 to TRBJ1-5, with a possible D match to TRBD1 (5 bases). V lost 3 bases to trimming and J lost 7 bases, with 13 bases between them. CDR1 ENHRY and CDR2 SYGVKD come from the germline V gene. CDR3 length: 14 amino acids. DNA of the CDR3: TGTGCCATCAGTGATGGTACAGGCGGACAGCCCCAGCATTTT. Translation gives CAISDGTGGQPQHF.

With regard to this clone: Other DNA sequences from this sample encode an identical CDR3 as well. V and J are TRBV5-1 and TRBJ1-2; 8 bases fit TRBD1. The CDR3 sequence is 13 residues long. Per the germline V gene, CDR1 is SGHRS and CDR2 is YFSETQ. With V trimmed by 2 bases and J by 6 bases, 3 bases remained unmatched. The CDR3 loop is CASSLGQGNGYTF. The CDR3 nucleotides are TGCGCCAGCAGCTTAGGACAGGGTAATGGCTACACCTTC.

The chain links TRBV9 to TRBJ1-1, with D hard to call. CDR3 length: 15 residues. Trimming took 0 bases from V and 0 from J, leaving 9 bases between them. Germline assignment: CDR1 SGDLS and CDR2 YYNGEE. The CDR3 sequence: CASSVEGGVNTEAFF. The DNA of the CDR3 is TGTGCCAGCAGCGTAGAGGGTGGCGTGAACACTGAAGCTTTCTTT.

V is TRBV7-9 and J is TRBJ2-5, with D perhaps TRBD2 (5 bases). The germline V gene has CDR1 SEHNR and CDR2 FQNEAQ (reference sequence). The CDR3 has 14 amino acids. The V end was cut by 5 bases, the J end by 5 bases, with 15 bases between. The CDR3, as DNA: TGTGCCAGCAGCCATCAGGACTCAAGGGAGACCCAGTACTTC. Translation gives CASSHQDSRETQYF.

This sequence joins TRBV5-6 and TRBJ2-7; a weak D match, TRBD1 (5 bases). The germline V gene has CDR1 SGHDT and CDR2 YYEEEE. There are 14 residues in the CDR3. The germline V and J ends were trimmed by 0 bases and 5 bases, with 12 bases remaining between them. The CDR3 coding sequence is TGTGCCAGCAGCTTGGCCCCAGGGTCGAACGAGCAGTACTTC. Translated: CASSLAPGSNEQYF.